This T cell receptor (beta chain) derives from a study of T cells in Graves' hyperthyroidism and ophthalmopathy. Study-level results: Stable hyperthyroidism was told apart from ophthalmopathy by a model built on 13 V-J features.

This clonotype was picked up many times. Its antigen is undetermined. RNA transcripts served as the template for amplifying TCR beta CDR3 regions. First-round RT-PCR of the TCR CDR3 relied on the HTBI primer set. TCRdb itself ran the multiplex PCR reads through MiXCR, one entry per CDR3 protein. Of under 350,000 distinct CDR3 sequences detected, roughly 15% appear once; the ten largest clones hold 7.9%. The V and J ends lost 1 base and 1 base respectively, with 13 bases between them. CDR3 length equals 17 residues. Germline CDR1 SEHNR, CDR2 FQNEAQ (reference sequence). This sequence originates from a woman between 40 and 55 years old with Graves' hyperthyroidism. Material: blood. The V and J genes are TRBV7-9 and TRBJ2-2; TRBD1 is a possible D gene (5 bases). This CDR3 reads CASSLEGDRRNTGELFF. CDR3 in DNA: TGTGCCAGCAGCTTAGAAGGAGACAGAAGGAACACCGGGGAGCTGTTTTTT.